The subject of this entry is one TCR beta chain. Its cognate antigen is unknown. The junction differs from germline at one of its ends, possibly a read error. PBMCs, at least 7 million per sample, were isolated. CDR1 is SGHTA and CDR2 is FQGNSA in the germline V gene. There are 13 residues in the CDR3. These data originate in a study of blood T cells in healthy people across ages. Study summary: Capturing about one barcoded beta molecule per two T cells was achieved by template switching. Overall study findings and caveats: Strong correlation was found linking TCR beta diversity to naive T cell percentage.

A second roughly 6 to 11 cycle PCR used barcoded and J-beta primers. TCRdb called the 5' RACE reads again in MiXCR, with one record for every CDR3 protein. The sample lists more than 700,000 distinct CDR3 sequences, 46% occurring once. The rearrangement joins TRBV7-2 to TRBJ2-2; tentative D call: TRBD2 (6 bases). This receptor was identified in an older man in good health. What was sequenced was blood. In DNA form, the CDR3 reads TGCGCCAGCAGCCCGGGACTCCGCCAGGAGCTGTTTTTT. It specifies CASSPGLRQELFF.